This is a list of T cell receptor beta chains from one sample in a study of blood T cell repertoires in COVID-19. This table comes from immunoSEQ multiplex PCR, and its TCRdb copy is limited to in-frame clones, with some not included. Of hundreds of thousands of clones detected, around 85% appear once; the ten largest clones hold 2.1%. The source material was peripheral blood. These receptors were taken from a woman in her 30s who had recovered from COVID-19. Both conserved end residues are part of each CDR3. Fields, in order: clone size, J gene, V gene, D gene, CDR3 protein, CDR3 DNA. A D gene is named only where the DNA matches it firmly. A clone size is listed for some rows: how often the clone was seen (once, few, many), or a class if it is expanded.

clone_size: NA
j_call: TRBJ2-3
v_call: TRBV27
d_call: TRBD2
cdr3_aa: CASSSGGGYPLDTQYF
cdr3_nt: TGTGCCAGCAGTTCCGGGGGGGGATACCCCCTCGATACGCAGTATTTT

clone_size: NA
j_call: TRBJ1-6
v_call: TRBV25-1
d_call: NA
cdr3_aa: CASSEQGSSPLHF
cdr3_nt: TGTGCCAGCAGTGAGCAGGGGAGTTCACCCCTCCACTTT

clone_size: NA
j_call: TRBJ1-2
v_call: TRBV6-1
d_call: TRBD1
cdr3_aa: CASSGQGVFIKEGYTF
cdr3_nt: TGTGCCAGCAGTGGACAGGGGGTTTTTATAAAGGAGGGCTACACCTTC

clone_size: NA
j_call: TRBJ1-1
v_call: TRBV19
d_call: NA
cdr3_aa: CASSWGGTEAFF
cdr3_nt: TGTGCCAGTAGTTGGGGGGGAACTGAAGCTTTCTTT

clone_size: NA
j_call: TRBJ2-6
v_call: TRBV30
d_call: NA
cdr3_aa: CAWKQSGANVLTF
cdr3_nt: TGTGCCTGGAAACAGTCTGGGGCCAACGTCCTGACTTTC

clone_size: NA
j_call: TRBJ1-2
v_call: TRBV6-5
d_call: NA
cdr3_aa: CASRRRGEDGYTF
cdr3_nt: TGTGCCAGCAGACGGAGGGGCGAGGATGGCTACACCTTC

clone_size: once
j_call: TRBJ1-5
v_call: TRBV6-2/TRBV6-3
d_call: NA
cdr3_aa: CASSYVGGQPQHF
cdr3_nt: TGTGCCAGCAGTTACGTCGGGGGTCAGCCCCAGCATTTT

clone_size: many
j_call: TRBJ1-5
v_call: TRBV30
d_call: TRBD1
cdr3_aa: CAWSTGENQPQHF
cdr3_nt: TGTGCCTGGTCCACAGGGGAAAATCAGCCCCAGCATTTT

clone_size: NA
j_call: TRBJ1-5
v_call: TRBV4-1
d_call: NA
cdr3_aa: CASSQDWAEGGYNQPQHF
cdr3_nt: TGCGCCAGCAGCCAAGATTGGGCGGAGGGAGGCTACAATCAGCCCCAGCATTTT

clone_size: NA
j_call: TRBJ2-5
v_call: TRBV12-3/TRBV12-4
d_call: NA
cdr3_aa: CASSFEETQYF
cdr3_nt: TGTGCCAGCAGTTTTGAGGAGACCCAGTACTTC

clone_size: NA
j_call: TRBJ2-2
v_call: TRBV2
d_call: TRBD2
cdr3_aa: CASSVPGLAGGHSGELFF
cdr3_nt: TGTGCCAGCAGTGTCCCGGGACTAGCGGGAGGGCACAGCGGGGAGCTGTTTTTT

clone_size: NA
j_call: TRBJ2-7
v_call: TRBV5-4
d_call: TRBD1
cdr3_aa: CASSSAGDRSYEQYF
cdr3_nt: TGTGCCAGCAGCTCGGCTGGGGACAGATCCTACGAGCAGTACTTC

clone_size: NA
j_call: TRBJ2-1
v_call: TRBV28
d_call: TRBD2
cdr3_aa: CASASRGGLAGNNEQFF
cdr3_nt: TGTGCCAGCGCATCGAGAGGGGGACTAGCGGGAAACAATGAGCAGTTCTTC

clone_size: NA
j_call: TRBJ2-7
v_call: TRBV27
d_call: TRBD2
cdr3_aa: CASSPEAGGNYEQYF
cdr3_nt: TGTGCCAGCAGTCCCGAAGCGGGAGGCAACTACGAGCAGTACTTC

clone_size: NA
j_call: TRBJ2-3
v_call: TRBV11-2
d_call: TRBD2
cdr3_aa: CASSSRTSGMVDTQYF
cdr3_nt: TGTGCCAGCAGCTCAAGGACTAGCGGGATGGTAGATACGCAGTATTTT

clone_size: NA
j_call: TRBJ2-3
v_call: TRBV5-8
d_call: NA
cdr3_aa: CASSPGWADTQYF
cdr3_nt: TGTGCCAGCAGCCCTGGCTGGGCCGATACGCAGTATTTT

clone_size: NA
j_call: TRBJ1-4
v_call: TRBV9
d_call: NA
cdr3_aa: CASSAGQADEKLFF
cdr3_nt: TGTGCCAGCAGCGCCGGACAAGCCGATGAAAAACTGTTTTTT

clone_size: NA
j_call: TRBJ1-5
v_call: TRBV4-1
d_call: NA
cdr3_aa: CASSQEWRGQPQHF
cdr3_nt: TGCGCCAGCAGCCAAGAATGGCGGGGTCAGCCCCAGCATTTT

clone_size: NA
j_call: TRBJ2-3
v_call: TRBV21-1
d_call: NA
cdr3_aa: CASSKEATPSTDTQYF
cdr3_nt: TGTGCCAGCAGCAAAGAAGCAACGCCTAGCACAGATACGCAGTATTTT

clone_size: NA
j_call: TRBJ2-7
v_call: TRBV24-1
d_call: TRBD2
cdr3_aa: CATSDAVAGSSYEQYF
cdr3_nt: TGTGCCACCAGTGATGCGGTAGCGGGGAGCTCCTACGAGCAGTACTTC

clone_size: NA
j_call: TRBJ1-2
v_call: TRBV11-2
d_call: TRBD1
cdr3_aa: CASSSRRTGGRYGYTF
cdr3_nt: TGTGCCAGCAGCTCCCGTAGGACAGGGGGGAGATATGGCTACACCTTC

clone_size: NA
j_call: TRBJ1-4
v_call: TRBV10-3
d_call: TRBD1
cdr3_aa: CAISDGQANEKLFF
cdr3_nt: TGTGCCATCAGTGATGGACAGGCTAATGAAAAACTGTTTTTT

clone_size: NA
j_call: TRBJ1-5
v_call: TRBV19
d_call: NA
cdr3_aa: CASSIRVGNQPQHF
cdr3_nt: TGTGCCAGTAGTATCAGGGTGGGCAATCAGCCCCAGCATTTT

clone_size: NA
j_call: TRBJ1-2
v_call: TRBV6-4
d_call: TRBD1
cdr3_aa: CASSPTGEEYGYTF
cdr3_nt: TGTGCCAGCAGTCCGACAGGGGAAGAGTATGGCTACACCTTC

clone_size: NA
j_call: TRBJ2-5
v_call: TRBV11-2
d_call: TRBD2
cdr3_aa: CASSLGSRGQETQYF
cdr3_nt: TGTGCCAGCAGCTTAGGATCGCGGGGGCAAGAGACCCAGTACTTC

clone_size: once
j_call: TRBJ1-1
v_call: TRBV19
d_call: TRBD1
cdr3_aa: CASRTGTANTEAFF
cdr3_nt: TGTGCCAGTAGAACCGGGACAGCGAACACTGAAGCTTTCTTT

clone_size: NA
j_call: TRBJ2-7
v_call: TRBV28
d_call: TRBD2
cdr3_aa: CASSLTSGLAAYEQYF
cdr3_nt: TGTGCCAGCAGTCTAACTAGCGGGCTGGCCGCTTACGAGCAGTACTTC

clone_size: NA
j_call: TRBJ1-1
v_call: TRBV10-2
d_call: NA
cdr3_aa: CASTPAGAGNTEAFF
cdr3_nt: TGCGCCAGCACCCCAGCAGGGGCCGGGAACACTGAAGCTTTCTTT

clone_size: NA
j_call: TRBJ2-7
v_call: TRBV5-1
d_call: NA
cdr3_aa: CASRSGTNSYEQYF
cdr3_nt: TGCGCCAGCAGATCAGGGACAAACTCCTACGAGCAGTACTTC

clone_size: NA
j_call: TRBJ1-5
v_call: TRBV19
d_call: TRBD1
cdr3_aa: CASSISGQGVGQPQHF
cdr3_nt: TGTGCCAGTAGTATTTCGGGACAGGGGGTCGGTCAGCCCCAGCATTTT

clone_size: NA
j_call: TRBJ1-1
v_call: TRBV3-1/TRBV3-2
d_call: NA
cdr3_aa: CASSPQMARMNTEAFF
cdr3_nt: TGTGCCAGCAGCCCCCAAATGGCCCGAATGAACACTGAAGCTTTCTTT

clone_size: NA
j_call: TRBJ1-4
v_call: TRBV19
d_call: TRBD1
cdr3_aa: CASSSGQGPEKLFF
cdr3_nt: TGTGCCAGTTCGTCGGGACAGGGCCCTGAAAAACTGTTTTTT

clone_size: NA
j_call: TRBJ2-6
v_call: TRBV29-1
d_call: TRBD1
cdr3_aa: CSVERTGLGSGANVLTF
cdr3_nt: TGCAGCGTTGAAAGGACAGGCCTGGGCTCTGGGGCCAACGTCCTGACTTTC

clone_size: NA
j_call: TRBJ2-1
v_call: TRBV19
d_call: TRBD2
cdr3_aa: CASSKLAGIMIEQFF
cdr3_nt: TGTGCCAGTAGTAAACTAGCGGGGATAATGATAGAGCAGTTCTTC

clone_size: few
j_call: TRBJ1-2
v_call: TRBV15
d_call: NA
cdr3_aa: CATSRDWQTSYGYTF
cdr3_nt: TGTGCCACCAGCAGAGATTGGCAGACATCCTATGGCTACACCTTC

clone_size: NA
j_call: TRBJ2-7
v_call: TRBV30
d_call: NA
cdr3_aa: CAWLRRDEQYF
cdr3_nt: TGTGCCTGGTTACGGAGGGACGAGCAGTACTTC

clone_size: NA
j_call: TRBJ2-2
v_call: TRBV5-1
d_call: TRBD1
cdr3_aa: CASSSDRVGTGELFF
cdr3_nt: TGCGCCAGCAGTTCGGACAGGGTTGGCACCGGGGAGCTGTTTTTT

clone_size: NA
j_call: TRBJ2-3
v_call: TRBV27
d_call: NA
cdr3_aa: CASSSGHTDTQYF
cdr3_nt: TGTGCCAGCAGTTCGGGACACACAGATACGCAGTATTTT

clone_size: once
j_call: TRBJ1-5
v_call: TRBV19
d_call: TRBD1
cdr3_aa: CASTWTGGSNQPQHF
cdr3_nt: TGTGCCAGTACCTGGACAGGGGGAAGCAATCAGCCCCAGCATTTT

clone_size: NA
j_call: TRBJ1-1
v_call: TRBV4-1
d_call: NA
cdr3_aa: CASSQYRDTEAFF
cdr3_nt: TGCGCCAGCAGCCAATACAGGGACACTGAAGCTTTCTTT

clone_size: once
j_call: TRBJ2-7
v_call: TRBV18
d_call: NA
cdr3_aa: CASSPGTPLEQYF
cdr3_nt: TGTGCCAGCTCACCAGGGACTCCCCTCGAGCAGTACTTC

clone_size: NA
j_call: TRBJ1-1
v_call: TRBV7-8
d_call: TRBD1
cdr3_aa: CASSSDRGSVNTEAFF
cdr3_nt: TGTGCCAGCAGCTCCGACAGGGGTTCGGTGAACACTGAAGCTTTCTTT

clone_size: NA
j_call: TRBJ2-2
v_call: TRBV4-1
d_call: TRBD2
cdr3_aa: CASSQLAGGRGDTGELFF
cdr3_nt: TGCGCCAGCAGCCAATTAGCGGGAGGGCGGGGAGACACCGGGGAGCTGTTTTTT

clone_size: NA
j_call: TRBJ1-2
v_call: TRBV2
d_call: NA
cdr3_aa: CASTIRDIYGYTF
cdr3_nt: TGTGCCAGCACCATCCGGGACATTTATGGCTACACCTTC

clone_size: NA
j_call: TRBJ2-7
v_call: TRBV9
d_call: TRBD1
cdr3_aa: CASGEGQGGNEQYF
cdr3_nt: TGTGCCAGCGGGGAAGGACAGGGTGGCAACGAGCAGTACTTC

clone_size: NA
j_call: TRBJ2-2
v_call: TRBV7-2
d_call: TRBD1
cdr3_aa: CASSPPGQRFTGELFF
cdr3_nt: TGTGCCAGCAGCCCGCCGGGACAGCGGTTCACCGGGGAGCTGTTTTTT

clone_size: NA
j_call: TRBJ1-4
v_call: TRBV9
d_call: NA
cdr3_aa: CASSVIPSEANEKLFF
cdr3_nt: TGTGCCAGCAGCGTAATTCCCTCCGAGGCTAATGAAAAACTGTTTTTT

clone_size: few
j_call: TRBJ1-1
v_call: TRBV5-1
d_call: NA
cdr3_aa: CASSLAGNTEAFF
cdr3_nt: TGCGCCAGCAGCTTGGCCGGGAACACTGAAGCTTTCTTT

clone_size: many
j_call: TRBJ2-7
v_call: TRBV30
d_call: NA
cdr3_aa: CAWSVAGEQYF
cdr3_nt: TGTGCCTGGAGTGTGGCAGGCGAGCAGTACTTC

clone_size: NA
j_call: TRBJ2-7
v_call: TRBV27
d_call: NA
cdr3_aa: CASSLGGYTYEQYF
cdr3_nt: TGTGCCAGCAGTTTAGGCGGATATACCTACGAGCAGTACTTC

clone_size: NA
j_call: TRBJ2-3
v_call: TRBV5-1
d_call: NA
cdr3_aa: CASSWGTEGVTDTQYF
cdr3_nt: TGCGCCAGCAGCTGGGGGACGGAGGGCGTTACAGATACGCAGTATTTT

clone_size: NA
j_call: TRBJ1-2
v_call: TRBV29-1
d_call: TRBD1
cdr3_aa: CSAPPPTGQINGYTF
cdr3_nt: TGCAGCGCACCCCCACCGACAGGGCAAATCAATGGCTACACCTTC